This T cell receptor (beta chain) stems from a study of T cells expressing NK-cell markers. Study-level background: Beta-chain profiling covered CD3+CD56+NKG2C+, CD3+CD56+NKG2C- and CD3+CD56-NKG2C+ sorted subsets. One of the eight sequenced donors was seronegative, whereas the other seven were HCMV-seropositive.

The study, taken as a whole, reports: Roughly 6 of the donors carried dominant NKG2C+ clonotypes that took up 1.0-7.0% of their CD8+ T cells.

CDR3 size: 15 residues. CDR1 is SEHNR, CDR2 FQNEAQ, per germline (reference sequence). Researchers built TCR beta cDNA using 5'RACE template switching with UMIs. TCRdb re-called the 5' RACE reads and gives one entry per CDR3 protein, without DNA. The sample includes a few hundred thousand distinct CDR3 sequences. Notes on this clonotype: The target antigen is unknown.

The V call is TRBV7-9, the J call TRBJ1-5; TCRdb's D gene call, TRBD1, goes unchecked for lack of DNA. The receptor was isolated from a man aged 18-75 years in good health. Sequencing was performed on blood T cells: a sorted CD56 or NKG2C T cell subset, CD4+ or CD8+ T cells, or bulk PBMC T cells (not recorded which). CDR3 in amino acids: CASSPGQISNQPQHF.